These 27 T cell receptor beta chains were all obtained from the same sample, sequenced in a study of cytomegalovirus exposure and HLA in healthy donors (dated by TCRdb to 2016 to 2017). Library preparation used the immunoSEQ multiplex PCR assay. TCRdb carries this immuneACCESS record with in-frame sequences only. Its versions omit some clonotypes, under half of them owing to an unresolved V gene in the studies checked, with the rest unexplained. The sample table shows roughly 65,000 clones, and roughly nine tenths are seen once. Of the sample, about 3% falls within the top ten clones. The specimen was PBMCs. Receptors were obtained from a man aged 18 to 29 in good health and CMV-seronegative.

The gene calls are TRBV7-9 and TRBJ2-7; D is unclear. Germline V CDR1 and CDR2: SEHNR, FQNEAQ (reference sequence). The germline V and J ends were trimmed by 1 base and 3 bases, with 10 bases remaining between them. The CDR3 loop spans 14 amino acids. CDR3 sequence: CASSLVSRNYEQYF. The CDR3 DNA reads TGTGCCAGCAGCTTAGTTTCCAGGAACTACGAGCAGTACTTC.

The J gene is TRBJ1-3, the V gene TRBV5-8; TRBD1 matches 7 bases. The V and J ends lost 4 bases and 1 base, in that order; junction bases with no gene match: 2. CDR1 is SGHTS, CDR2 YDEGEE, per germline. The CDR3 extends over 14 amino acids. CDR3 sequence: CASSRGQSGNTIYF. CDR3 DNA sequence: TGTGCCAGCAGCCGGGGACAGTCTGGAAACACCATATATTTT.

This clone was seen only once. CDR3 residues: CASSMGLSTDTQYF. CDR3 nucleotides: TGTGCCAGCAGCATGGGACTGAGCACAGATACGCAGTATTTT. The genes are TRBV9 and TRBJ2-3; a possible D gene is TRBD2 (6 bases). This CDR3 is 14 amino acids long. Germline assignment: CDR1 SGDLS and CDR2 YYNGEE. The germline V and J ends were trimmed by 4 bases and 0 bases, with 9 bases remaining between them.

V usage is TRBV19 and J usage is TRBJ1-5; D not resolved. The CDR3 length is 14 residues. The germline CDR1 and CDR2 sequences are LNHDA and SQIVND (reference sequence). V lost 3 bases to trimming and J lost 7 bases, with 13 bases between them. CDR3 sequence: CASSIGPSAQPQHF. In DNA, the CDR3 is TGTGCCAGTAGTATTGGGCCCTCTGCGCAGCCCCAGCATTTT.

This chain links TRBV7-3 with TRBJ2-2, with a tentative D call TRBD2 (5 bases). Germline-derived CDR1 and CDR2 are SGHTA and FQGTGA. V lost 4 bases to trimming and J lost 6 bases, with 12 bases between them. The CDR3 has 14 amino acids. For the CDR3, the DNA is TGTGCCAGCAGCTCTATGCCGGGGTCCGGGGAGCTGTTTTTT. It encodes CASSSMPGSGELFF.

The V gene is TRBV29-1, the J gene TRBJ2-7; 8 positions agree with TRBD2. The CDR3 contains 15 residues. After removal of 4 bases from V and 4 bases from J, the junction contained 12 bases not matched to a gene. Germline V gene lookup returns CDR1 SQVTM and CDR2 ANQGSEA. CDR3 coding DNA: TGCAGCGTTGCTGACGAGACTAGCGTGGTGTACGAGCAGTACTTC. It codes for CSVADETSVVYEQYF.

This rearrangement joins TRBV28 to TRBJ1-2, with D possibly being TRBD1 (6 bases). The germline V gene has CDR1 MDHEN and CDR2 SYDVKM. The V gene lost 1 base and the J gene lost 8 bases, with 14 bases spanning the gap. The CDR3 consists of 14 residues. CDR3 residues: CASSLSGGVRGYTF. CDR3 DNA sequence: TGTGCCAGCAGTTTATCGGGGGGCGTGAGGGGCTACACCTTC.

A few counts support this clone. This rearrangement joins TRBV2 to TRBJ2-5; possible D gene TRBD2, 6 bases. In germline, CDR1 is SNHLY, CDR2 FYNNEI. This CDR3 has 15 amino acids. V was clipped by 6 bases and J by 4 bases, with 18 bases between them. The CDR3 spells CASSKIGPGGETQYF. The CDR3 coding sequence is TGTGCCAGCAGCAAGATAGGCCCCGGGGGAGAGACCCAGTACTTC.

The count of this clone is one. The chain combines TRBV15 with TRBJ2-7; no clear D gene. Deletions cut 0 bases from V and 2 bases from J, with 11 bases between. Looked up from germline, CDR1 is LNHNV and CDR2 is YYDKDF (reference sequence). The CDR3 spans 15 residues. CDR3 in amino acids: CATSRDRLPPYEQYF. CDR3 nucleotide sequence: TGTGCCACCAGCAGAGATCGTCTACCCCCCTACGAGCAGTACTTC.

About this clone: A junction end diverges from the germline sequence, so it may reflect a read error. The chain links TRBV7-7 to TRBJ2-5; TRBD1 agrees at 12 bases. Germline CDR1 and CDR2: SSHAT and FNYEAQ (reference sequence). The CDR3 contains 15 residues. CDR3 in DNA: TGTGCTAGCAGCTTAGGGACAGGGGGCGCAGAGACCCAGTACTTC. Its protein is CASSLGTGGAETQYF. The whole variable domain, remainder taken from reference TRBV7-7 and TRBJ2-5, is GAGVSQSPRYKVTKRGQDVTLRCDPISSHATLYWYQQALGQGPEFLTYFNYEAQPDKSGLPSDRFSAERPEGSISTLTIQRTEQRDSAMYRCASSLGTGGAETQYFGPGTRLLVL.

This clone was seen a single time. The rearrangement links TRBV12-5 to TRBJ1-1; a possible D gene is TRBD1 (6 bases). The CDR3 loop spans 16 amino acids. Germline assignment: CDR1 LGHNT and CDR2 FRNRAP. The germline V and J ends were trimmed by 8 bases and 1 base, with 20 bases remaining between them. CDR3 coding DNA: TGTGCTAGTAGAGGCCGATCGGGGGGCGCGAACACTGAAGCTTTCTTT. Its translation is CASRGRSGGANTEAFF. The full variable domain, its missing parts supplied by reference TRBV12-5 and TRBJ1-1, is DARVTQTPRHKVTEMGQEVTMRCQPILGHNTVFWYRQTMMQGLELLAYFRNRAPLDDSGMPKDRFSAEMPDATLATLKIQPSEPRDSAVYFCASRGRSGGANTEAFFGQGTRLTVV.

This chain links TRBV18 with TRBJ2-7; 8 bases fit TRBD1. This CDR3 contains 16 residues. Germline V gives CDR1 KGHSH, CDR2 LQKENI. Trimming cost V 2 bases and J 5 bases; bases outside gene matches: 11. The CDR3 region is CASSPRGGRGPDEQYF. In nucleotides, the CDR3 is TGTGCCAGCTCACCAAGGGGCGGCAGGGGGCCCGACGAGCAGTACTTC.

The chain combines TRBV5-1 with TRBJ2-5; D is undetermined. Trimming removed 3 bases at V and 4 bases at J, with 10 bases between. The CDR3 totals 13 residues. CDR1 SGHRS and CDR2 YFSETQ come from the germline V gene. CDR3 nucleotide sequence: TGCGCCAGCAGCTCTAACCCGGGAGAGACCCAGTACTTC. Protein sequence: CASSSNPGETQYF.

The chain combines TRBV5-4 with TRBJ2-2; 9 positions match TRBD1. This CDR3 comprises 15 residues. CDR1 is SGHNT, CDR2 YYREEE, per germline (reference sequence). The V segment lost 4 bases and the J segment 7 bases; nucleotides outside the gene matches: 8. CDR3 in amino acids: CASSRRTGGGGELFF. In nucleotides, the CDR3 is TGTGCCAGCAGCAGAAGAACAGGGGGCGGCGGGGAGCTGTTTTTT.

V and J are TRBV27 and TRBJ2-3; the D gene is possibly TRBD2 (6 bases). Per the germline V gene, CDR1 is MNHEY and CDR2 is SMNVEV (reference sequence). This CDR3 has 15 residues. The V end was cut by 11 bases, the J end by 4 bases, with 22 bases between. The CDR3 spells CAAGRGLLLADTQYF. CDR3 coding DNA: TGTGCCGCAGGCCGGGGACTCCTTCTGGCAGATACGCAGTATTTT.

CDR3 sequence reads: CASSQGTGRRIIDEQFF. The CDR3, as DNA: TGTGCCAGCAGTCAAGGGACAGGGCGGAGAATTATAGATGAGCAGTTCTTC. This sequence joins TRBV6-1 and TRBJ2-1, with 9 bases lining up with TRBD1. The CDR3 loop spans 17 amino acids. CDR1 and CDR2 (germline): MNHNS, SASEGT. Trimming cost V 5 bases and J 8 bases; bases outside gene matches: 16.

This chain joins TRBV2 and TRBJ2-2, with D possibly matching TRBD2 (6 bases). Per the germline V gene, CDR1 is SNHLY and CDR2 is FYNNEI. The CDR3 totals 14 residues. Trimming shortened V by 6 bases and J by 3 bases, and 11 bases separated the two germline ends. This chain's CDR3 is CASRSASDTGELFF. The CDR3 nucleotides read TGTGCCAGCAGGTCAGCTAGCGACACCGGGGAGCTGTTTTTT.

The chain joins TRBV7-3 to TRBJ1-1; possibly TRBD1 for D (6 bases). This CDR3 spans 15 amino acids. The V end lost 6 bases, the J end lost 6 bases, and 20 bases lay between the germline ends. The V gene's germline CDR1 is SGHTA and CDR2 FQGTGA. The CDR3 protein is CASRARAETGAEAFF. Written as DNA, the CDR3 is TGTGCCAGCAGGGCGAGGGCAGAGACAGGCGCTGAAGCTTTCTTT.

V and J are TRBV7-2 and TRBJ2-1; TRBD2 aligns across 7 bases. The V gene end was trimmed by 4 bases and the J gene end by 8 bases; junction bases not matched to a gene: 14. Germline assignment: CDR1 SGHTA and CDR2 FQGNSA. The length of the CDR3 is 16 residues. CDR3: CASSSLLRGSFHEQFF. As DNA, the CDR3 is TGTGCCAGCAGCTCCCTACTTCGCGGGAGTTTCCATGAGCAGTTCTTC.

The rearrangement joins TRBV7-9 to TRBJ2-7, with 9 nucleotides matching TRBD1. Losses at the gene ends were 2 bases for V and 4 bases for J; bases not matched to a gene: 6. The CDR3 covers 15 residues. Germline CDR1 SEHNR, CDR2 FQNEAQ (reference sequence). CDR3 loop: CASSLPGQGQYEQYF. The CDR3, as DNA: TGTGCCAGCAGCTTACCGGGACAGGGACAGTACGAGCAGTACTTC.

The V gene is TRBV23-1, the J gene TRBJ1-1, with 11 nucleotides matching TRBD1. TRBV23-1 is treated as an ORF (open reading frame) with a function not yet certain. CDR3 size: 17 residues. Unmatched junction bases numbered 9, after V lost 6 bases and J lost 0 bases. The CDR3 coding sequence is TGCGCCAGCAGATCCTCCGGGACAGGGGGGATGAACACTGAAGCTTTCTTT. As protein: CASRSSGTGGMNTEAFF.

The genes are TRBV30 and TRBJ2-3, with 15 nucleotides matching TRBD2. The V gene's germline CDR1 is GTSNPN and CDR2 SVGIG (reference sequence). The CDR3 extends over 16 amino acids. The J segment lost 10 bases and the V segment lost 0 bases, leaving 8 bases of the junction unmatched. The chain's CDR3 is CAWSVGTSGRKVPQYF. The CDR3 nucleotides are TGTGCCTGGAGTGTCGGGACTAGCGGGAGGAAGGTTCCGCAGTATTTT.

The chain carries TRBV27 and TRBJ1-2, with D possibly TRBD1 on 5 matching bases. Germline V lookup: CDR1 MNHEY, CDR2 SMNVEV (reference sequence). V dropped 6 bases and J dropped 4 bases, with 18 bases sitting between them. The CDR3 covers 15 residues. CDR3 amino acids: CASRTTWGEAYGYTF. The DNA of the CDR3 is TGTGCCAGCAGGACTACCTGGGGGGAGGCCTATGGCTACACCTTC.

J is TRBJ2-3 and V is TRBV11-2, with D perhaps matching TRBD2 (5 bases). V was cut by 9 bases and J by 2 bases, with 24 bases left in between. Per the germline V gene, CDR1 is SGHAT and CDR2 is FQNNGV. This CDR3 is 17 amino acids long. CDR3 sequence reads: CASRKPGHPSLTDTQYF. CDR3 DNA: TGTGCCAGTCGGAAGCCGGGCCACCCTAGCCTCACAGATACGCAGTATTTT. Drawing the rest from reference TRBV11-2 and TRBJ2-3, the complete variable domain is EAGVAQSPRYKIIEKRQSVAFWCNPISGHATLYWYQQILGQGPKLLIQFQNNGVVDDSQLPKDRFSAERLKGVDSTLKIQPAKLEDSAVYLCASRKPGHPSLTDTQYFGPGTRLTVL.

J is TRBJ1-1 and V is TRBV7-2, with unresolved D. The germline V gene encodes CDR1 SGHTA and CDR2 FQGNSA. The V gene lost 5 bases and the J gene lost 1 base, with 8 bases spanning the gap. CDR3 length: 13 residues. CDR3 coding DNA: TGTGCCAGCAGCCCCCGGAGGAACACTGAAGCTTTCTTT. This encodes CASSPRRNTEAFF.

This rearrangement joins TRBV28 to TRBJ2-5, with D uncertain. The CDR3 is 11 residues long. Trimming stripped 7 bases from V and 1 base from J, with 4 bases between. Looked up from germline, CDR1 is MDHEN and CDR2 is SYDVKM. CDR3 DNA sequence: TGTGCCAGCACTAGCCAAGAGACCCAGTACTTC. It codes for CASTSQETQYF.

The chain has TRBV2 and TRBJ2-1, with 7 nucleotides matching TRBD2. Per germline, CDR1 SNHLY and CDR2 FYNNEI. The CDR3 consists of 16 residues. With 4 bases clipped from V and 8 bases from J, the junction kept 14 bases outside the gene matches. The chain's CDR3 is CASSVGGRRGGDEQFF. In DNA, the CDR3 is TGTGCCAGCAGTGTGGGCGGGAGAAGGGGTGGCGATGAGCAGTTCTTC. The full variable domain, with the rest looked up from reference TRBV2 and TRBJ2-1, is EPEVTQTPSHQVTQMGQEVILRCVPISNHLYFYWYRQILGQKVEFLVSFYNNEISEKSEIFDDQFSVERPDGSNFTLKIRSTKLEDSAMYFCASSVGGRRGGDEQFFGPGTRLTVL.